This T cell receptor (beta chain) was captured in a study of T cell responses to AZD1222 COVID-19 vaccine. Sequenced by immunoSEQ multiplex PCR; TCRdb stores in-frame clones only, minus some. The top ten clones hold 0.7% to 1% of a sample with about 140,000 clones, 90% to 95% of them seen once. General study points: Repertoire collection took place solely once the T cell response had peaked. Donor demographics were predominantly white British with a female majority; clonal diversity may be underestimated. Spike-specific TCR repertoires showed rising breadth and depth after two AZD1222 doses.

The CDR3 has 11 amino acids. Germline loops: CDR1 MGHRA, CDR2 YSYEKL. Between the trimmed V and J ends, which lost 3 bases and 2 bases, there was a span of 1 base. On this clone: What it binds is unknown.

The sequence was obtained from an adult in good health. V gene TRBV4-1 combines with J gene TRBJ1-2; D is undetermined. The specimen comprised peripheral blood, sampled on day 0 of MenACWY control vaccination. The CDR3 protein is CASSHNYGYTF. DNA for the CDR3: TGCGCCAGCAGCCACAACTATGGCTACACCTTC.